This TCR beta chain was retrieved from a study of blood T cell repertoires in COVID-19. Study in general: From the United States, Italy and Spain came samples of acute and convalescent COVID-19. T cells, B-cell-depleted T cells, or PBMCs provided the cDNA or gDNA that served as material.

Produced via immunoSEQ multiplex PCR; TCRdb's table is partial and in-frame only. Of fewer than 200,000 clones listed, approximately 90% are singletons. The CDR3 totals 16 residues. Germline-derived CDR1 and CDR2 are MDHEN and SYDVKM. V lost 5 bases, J lost 1 base, and 7 bases stayed unmatched. The receptor comes from a man aged 45-60 years who had recovered from COVID-19. Sample: peripheral blood. This rearrangement joins TRBV28 to TRBJ1-1; 10 nucleotides line up with TRBD1. CDR3 region: CASSPGTGAGNTEAFF. The CDR3 nucleotides read TGTGCCAGCAGTCCTGGGACAGGGGCAGGGAACACTGAAGCTTTCTTT.